This T cell receptor (beta chain) comes out of a study of control samples from healthy donors and cancer patients (dated by TCRdb to about 2020). In regard to this clone: Its target antigen remains unknown. No much larger clone is present one base from it, and per-base qualities are unavailable. In the same sample, other DNA sequences code for this CDR3.

CDR1 and CDR2 are read off the germline V gene as MNHEY and SVGAGI. Trimming removed 0 bases from V and 3 bases from J, leaving 15 bases between the germline ends. Taken from cysteine to phenylalanine, the CDR3 has 16 residues. CDR3 DNA only is kept here, 48 bases in frame from base 1. The library relied on the immunoSEQ multiplex PCR assay. TCRdb took this table from immuneACCESS and kept in-frame rearrangements with V and J called. Such tables lack part of the clones; where checked against another copy, unresolved V genes explain under half of the gap, and the rest is unexplained. A total of about 190,000 clones appear in this sample, roughly nine tenths of them only once. The ten biggest clones cover 1.5% to 2% of the sample.

Sequencing input: blood. This TCR came from a man under 40 in good health. The chain is assembled from TRBV6-5 and TRBJ2-7, with an unclear D gene assignment. In nucleotides, the sequence is TGTGCCAGCAGTTACTCGATGGCAGGTAGCATCTACGAGCAGTACTTC. It translates to CASSYSMAGSIYEQYF.